This TCR beta chain was sequenced in a study of glioma-infiltrating T cells after dendritic cell vaccination. The CDR3 consists of 16 residues. Germline CDR1 is MNHEY and CDR2 is SVGAGI. V was pared by 2 bases and J by 8 bases, with 19 bases between. Profiling relied on immunoSEQ multiplex PCR, and the TCRdb table lists in-frame clones only, not all of them. The sample records about 92,000 clones, about nine tenths being singletons. This clone was counted a few times. This material consisted of blood, taken before dendritic cell vaccination. The source of this sequence is a human donor with glioblastoma. This sequence joins TRBV6-5 and TRBJ2-4; possible D gene TRBD1, 6 bases. CDR3 in amino acids: CASSYDYWGRADIQYF. The CDR3, as DNA: TGTGCCAGCAGTTACGATTATTGGGGGCGTGCGGACATTCAGTACTTC.